This TCR beta chain was sequenced in a study of blood T cell repertoires in COVID-19. Study information: Some COVID-19 samples were acute and others convalescent; all came from the United States, Italy and Spain. T cells, B-cell-depleted T cells, or PBMCs provided the cDNA or gDNA that served as material.

This clone was observed a few times. Per the original data handling: Researchers report that nucleated cell counts were estimated from reference gene primer amplification. Sequencing was performed with immunoSEQ multiplex PCR; in TCRdb, only in-frame clones are kept and a portion is missing. V and J calls and clone size follow that table, whereas D and trimming were derived from the DNA. Among 250,000 or so clones listed, roughly 90% were seen once. The sequencing input was peripheral blood. This clonotype was sampled from an older woman with acute or convalescent COVID-19.

CDR3 in DNA: TGTGCCAGCAGAGAAACCGGGGAGGGCTATGGCTACACCTTC. It codes for CASRETGEGYGYTF. The chain couples TRBV2 to TRBJ1-2; D not certain. Germline lookup yields CDR1 SNHLY and CDR2 FYNNEI. The CDR3 totals 14 residues. With 6 bases removed from V and 4 bases from J, the gap between germline ends came to 15 bases.